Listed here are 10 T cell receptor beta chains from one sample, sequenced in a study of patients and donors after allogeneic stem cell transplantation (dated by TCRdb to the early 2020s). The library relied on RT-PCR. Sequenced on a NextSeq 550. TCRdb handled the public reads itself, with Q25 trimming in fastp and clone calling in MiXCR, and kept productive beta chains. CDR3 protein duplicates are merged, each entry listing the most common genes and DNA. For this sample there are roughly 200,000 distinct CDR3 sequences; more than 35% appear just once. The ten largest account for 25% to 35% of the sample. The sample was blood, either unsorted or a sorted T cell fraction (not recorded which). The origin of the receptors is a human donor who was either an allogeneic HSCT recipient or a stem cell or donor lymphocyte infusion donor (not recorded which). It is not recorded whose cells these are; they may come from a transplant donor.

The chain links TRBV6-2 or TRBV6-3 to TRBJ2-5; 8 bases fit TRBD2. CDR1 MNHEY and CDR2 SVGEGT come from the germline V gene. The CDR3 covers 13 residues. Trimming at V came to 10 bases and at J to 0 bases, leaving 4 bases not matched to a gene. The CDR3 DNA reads TGTGCCACGTGTAGCGGGAACCAAGAGACCCAGTACTTC. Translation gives CATCSGNQETQYF.

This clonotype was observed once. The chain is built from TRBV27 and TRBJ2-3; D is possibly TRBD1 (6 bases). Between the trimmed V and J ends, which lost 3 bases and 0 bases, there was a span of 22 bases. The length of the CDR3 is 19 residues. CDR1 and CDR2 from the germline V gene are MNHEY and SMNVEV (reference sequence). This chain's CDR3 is CASSFETGRFLSSTDTQYF. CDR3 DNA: TGTGCCAGCAGTTTTGAGACAGGCAGATTCCTTTCTAGCACAGATACGCAGTATTTT.

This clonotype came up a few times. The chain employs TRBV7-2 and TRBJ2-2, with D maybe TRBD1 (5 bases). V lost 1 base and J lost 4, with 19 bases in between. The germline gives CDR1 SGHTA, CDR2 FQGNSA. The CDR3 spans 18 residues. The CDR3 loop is CASSLDADTYGRTGELFF. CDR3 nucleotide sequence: TGTGCCAGCAGCTTAGATGCGGACACCTACGGGCGCACCGGGGAGCTGTTTTTT. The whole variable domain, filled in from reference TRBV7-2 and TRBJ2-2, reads GAGVSQSPSNKVTEKGKDVELRCDPISGHTALYWYRQSLGQGLEFLIYFQGNSAPDKSGLPSDRFSAERTGGSVSTLTIQRTQQEDSAVYLCASSLDADTYGRTGELFFGEGSRLTVL.

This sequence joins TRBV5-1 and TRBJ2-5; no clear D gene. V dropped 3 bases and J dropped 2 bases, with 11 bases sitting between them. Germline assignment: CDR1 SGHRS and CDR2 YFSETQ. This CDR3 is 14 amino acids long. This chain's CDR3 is CASSSSEFQETQYF. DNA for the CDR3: TGCGCCAGCAGCTCCTCGGAGTTTCAAGAGACCCAGTACTTC.

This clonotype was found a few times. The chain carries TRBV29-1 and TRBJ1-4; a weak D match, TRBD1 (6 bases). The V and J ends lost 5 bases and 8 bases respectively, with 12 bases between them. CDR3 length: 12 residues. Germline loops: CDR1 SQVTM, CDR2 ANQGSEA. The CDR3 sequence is CSVTGLEEKLFF. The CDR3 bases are TGCAGCGTTACAGGGTTGGAGGAAAAACTGTTTTTT. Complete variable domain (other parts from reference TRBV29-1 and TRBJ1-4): SAVISQKPSRDICQRGTSLTIQCQVDSQVTMMFWYRQQPGQSLTLIATANQGSEATYESGFVIDKFPISRPNLTFSTLTVSNMSPEDSSIYLCSVTGLEEKLFFGSGTQLSVL.

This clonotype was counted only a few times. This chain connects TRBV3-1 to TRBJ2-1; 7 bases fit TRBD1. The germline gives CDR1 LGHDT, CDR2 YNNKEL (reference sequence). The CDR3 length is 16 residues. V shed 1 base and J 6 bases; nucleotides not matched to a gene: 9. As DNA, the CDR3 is TGTGCCAGCAGCCAAGGGGGACAGCCTGGGCCCAATGAGCAGTTCTTC. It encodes CASSQGGQPGPNEQFF.

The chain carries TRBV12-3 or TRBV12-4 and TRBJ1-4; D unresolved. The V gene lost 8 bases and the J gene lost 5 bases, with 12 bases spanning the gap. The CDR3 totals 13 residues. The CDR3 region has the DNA TGTGCCAGCCTTGGTTACGGGAATGAAAAACTGTTTTTT. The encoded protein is CASLGYGNEKLFF.

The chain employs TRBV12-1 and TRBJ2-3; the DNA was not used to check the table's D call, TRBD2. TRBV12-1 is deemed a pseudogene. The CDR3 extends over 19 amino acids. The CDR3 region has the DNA TGTGCCAGCAGCCCGCCCCTGCCGGGACTAGCGGGGGCGGCGGATACGCAGTATTTT. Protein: CASSPPLPGLAGAADTQYF.

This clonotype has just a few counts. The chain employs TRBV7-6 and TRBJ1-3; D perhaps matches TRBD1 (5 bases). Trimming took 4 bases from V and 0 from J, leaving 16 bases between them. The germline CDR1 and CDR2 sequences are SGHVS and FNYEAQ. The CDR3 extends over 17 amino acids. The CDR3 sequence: CASSYSKQARSGNTIYF. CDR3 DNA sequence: TGTGCCAGCAGCTATTCAAAACAGGCACGCTCTGGAAACACCATATATTTT.

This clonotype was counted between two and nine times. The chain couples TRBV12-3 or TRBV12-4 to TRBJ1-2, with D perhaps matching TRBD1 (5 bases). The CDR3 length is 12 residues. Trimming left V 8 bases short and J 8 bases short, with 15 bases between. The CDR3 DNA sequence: TGTGCCAGCGTGGGGGGGGTAGGAGGCTACACCTTC. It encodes CASVGGVGGYTF.